These 5 T cell receptor beta chains were all obtained from the same sample, sequenced in a study of CD8+ T cells in alopecia areata. Reverse transcribed after extraction, RNA yielded cDNA as the sequencing template. Some clones are missing from TCRdb's copy, which holds only in-frame ones; the method was immunoSEQ multiplex PCR. The sample has 120,000 or so clones; 45% to 65% are singletons. This material consisted of CD4+ T cells sorted from blood, taken at week 0. These receptors originate from a human donor with alopecia areata.

The V and J genes are TRBV4-1 and TRBJ2-7, with TRBD1 identical over 11 bases. The CDR3 totals 15 residues. V was pared by 1 base and J by 2 bases, with 1 base of the junction left unmatched. Germline V gene lookup returns CDR1 MGHRA and CDR2 YSYEKL. CDR3 sequence (DNA): TGCGCCAGCAGCCAAGGGACAGGGGGCACCTACGAGCAGTACTTC. Its translation: CASSQGTGGTYEQYF.

The chain employs TRBV5-4 and TRBJ2-1; D tentatively reads TRBD1 or TRBD2 (5 bases each). Per germline, CDR1 SGHNT and CDR2 YYREEE (reference sequence). The CDR3 loop spans 14 amino acids. V lost 0 bases, J lost 13 bases, and 17 bases lay in between. The DNA for the CDR3 is TGTGCCAGCAGCTTGGCCGTGCTTGGGGACCAACAGTTCTTC. It is translated as CASSLAVLGDQQFF.

This clone was found a few times. The chain recombines TRBV5-1 with TRBJ1-1; no definite D call. The CDR3 spans 15 residues. Trimming cost V 0 bases and J 1 base, with 10 bases left between them. CDR1 SGHRS and CDR2 YFSETQ come from the germline V gene. CDR3: CASSLDGPGNTEAFF. Written as DNA, the CDR3 is TGCGCCAGCAGCTTGGATGGGCCAGGGAACACTGAAGCTTTCTTT.

This clone was found once. The chain carries TRBV7-9 and TRBJ2-5; 9 positions match TRBD1. V dropped 4 bases and J dropped 2; count of bases not matched to a gene: 2. The germline V gene has CDR1 SEHNR and CDR2 FQNEAQ (reference sequence). The length of the CDR3 is 14 residues. CDR3 DNA sequence: TGTGCCAGCAGCTCGGGACAGGGTCAAGAGACCCAGTACTTC. Translating gives CASSSGQGQETQYF.

CDR3 sequence: CASSQDSSGSDYNEQFF. The CDR3 nucleotides read TGCGCCAGCAGCCAAGATTCTTCGGGGAGCGACTACAATGAGCAGTTCTTC. The V gene is TRBV4-1, the J gene TRBJ2-1, with D perhaps matching TRBD2 (5 bases). Germline CDR1 and CDR2: MGHRA and YSYEKL. This CDR3 has 17 residues. With 0 bases removed from V and 3 bases from J, the gap between germline ends came to 15 bases.